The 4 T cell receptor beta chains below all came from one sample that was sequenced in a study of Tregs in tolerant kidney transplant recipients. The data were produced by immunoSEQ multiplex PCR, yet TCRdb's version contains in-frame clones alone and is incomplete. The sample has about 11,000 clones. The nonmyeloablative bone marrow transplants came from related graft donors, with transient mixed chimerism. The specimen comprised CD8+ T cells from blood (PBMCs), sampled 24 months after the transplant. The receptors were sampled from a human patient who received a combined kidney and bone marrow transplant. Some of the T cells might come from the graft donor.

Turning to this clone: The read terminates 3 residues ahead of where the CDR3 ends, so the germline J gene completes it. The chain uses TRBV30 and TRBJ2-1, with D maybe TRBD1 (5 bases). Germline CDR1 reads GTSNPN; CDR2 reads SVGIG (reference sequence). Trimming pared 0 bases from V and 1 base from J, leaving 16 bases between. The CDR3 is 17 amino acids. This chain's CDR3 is CAWSVRAGRVSYNEQFF. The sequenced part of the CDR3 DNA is TGTGCCTGGAGTGTAAGGGCCGGCAGGGTTTCCTACAATGAG.

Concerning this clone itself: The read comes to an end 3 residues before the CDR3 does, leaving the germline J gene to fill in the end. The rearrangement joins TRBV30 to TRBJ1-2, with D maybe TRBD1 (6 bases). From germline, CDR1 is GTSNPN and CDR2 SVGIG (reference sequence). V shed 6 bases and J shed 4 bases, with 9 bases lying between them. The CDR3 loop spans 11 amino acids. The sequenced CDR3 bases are TGTGCCTGTTCGGACAGCTATGGC. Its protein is CACSDSYG. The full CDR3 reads CACSDSYGYTF.

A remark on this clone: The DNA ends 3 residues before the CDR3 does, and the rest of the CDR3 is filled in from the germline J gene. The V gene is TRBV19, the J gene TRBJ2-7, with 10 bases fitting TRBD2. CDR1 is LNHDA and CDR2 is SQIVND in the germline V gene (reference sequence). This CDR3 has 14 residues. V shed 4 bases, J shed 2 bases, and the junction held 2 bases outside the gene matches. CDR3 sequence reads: CASSRTSGAYEQYF. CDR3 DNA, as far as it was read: TGTGCCAGTAGTAGAACTAGCGGGGCCTACGAG.

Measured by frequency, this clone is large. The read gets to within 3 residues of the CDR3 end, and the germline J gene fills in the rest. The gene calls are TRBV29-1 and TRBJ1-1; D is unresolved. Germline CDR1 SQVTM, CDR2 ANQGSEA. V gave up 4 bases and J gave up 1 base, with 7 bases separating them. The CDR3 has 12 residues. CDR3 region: CSVGAANTEAFF. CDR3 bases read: TGCAGCGTTGGAGCCGCGAACACTGAA. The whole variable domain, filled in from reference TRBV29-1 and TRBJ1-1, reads SAVISQKPSRDICQRGTSLTIQCQVDSQVTMMFWYRQQPGQSLTLIATANQGSEATYESGFVIDKFPISRPNLTFSTLTVSNMSPEDSSIYLCSVGAANTEAFFGQGTRLTVV.